This is a list of T cell receptor beta chains from one sample in a study of long-term antiretroviral therapy in people with HIV. The protocol was immunoSEQ multiplex PCR, while the TCRdb copy is restricted to in-frame clones and leaves out a portion. The data hold some 25,000 clones, with 70% to 85% observed a single time. Sequencing was performed on unsorted PBMCs, taken 0.7 years before starting antiretroviral therapy. The receptors were sampled from a man under 40 with HIV. Both conserved end residues are trimmed from each CDR3.

V gene: TRBV12-5; CDR3 protein: ASGPGTGASNEQF
V gene: TRBV27; CDR3 protein: ATTGQSSYEQY
V gene: TRBV30; CDR3 protein: ASKRVRNQPQH
V gene: TRBV7-7; CDR3 protein: ASSFYGNQETQY
V gene: TRBV9; CDR3 protein: ASSPPGTDTQY
V gene: TRBV6-1; CDR3 protein: ASSPVYNEQF
V gene: TRBV10-1; CDR3 protein: ASKAQGGTQY
V gene: TRBV30; CDR3 protein: AWRWNAGIYGYT
V gene: TRBV19; CDR3 protein: ASSPRDQSYEQY
V gene: TRBV7-2; CDR3 protein: ASSTADEQF